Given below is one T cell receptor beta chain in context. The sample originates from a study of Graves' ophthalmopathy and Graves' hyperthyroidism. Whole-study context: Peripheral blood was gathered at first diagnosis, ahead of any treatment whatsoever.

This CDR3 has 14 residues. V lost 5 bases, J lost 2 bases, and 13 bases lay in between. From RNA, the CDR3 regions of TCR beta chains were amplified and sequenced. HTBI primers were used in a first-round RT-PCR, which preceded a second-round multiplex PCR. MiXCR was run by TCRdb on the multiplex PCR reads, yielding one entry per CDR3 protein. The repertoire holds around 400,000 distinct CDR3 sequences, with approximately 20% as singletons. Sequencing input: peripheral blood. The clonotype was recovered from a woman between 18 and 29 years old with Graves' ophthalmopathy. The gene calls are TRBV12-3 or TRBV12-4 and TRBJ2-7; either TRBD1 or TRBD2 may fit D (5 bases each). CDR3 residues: CASSRGAEAYEQYF. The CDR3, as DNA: TGTGCCAGCAGTCGAGGGGCGGAGGCCTACGAGCAGTACTTC.